This entry lists 15 T cell receptor beta chains sequenced from one sample in a study of long-term antiretroviral therapy in people with HIV. This was the immunoSEQ v3.0 assay at survey level. The protocol was immunoSEQ multiplex PCR, while the TCRdb copy is restricted to in-frame clones and leaves out a portion. The sample holds over 25,000 clones; roughly 83% are singletons and the top ten take 9.9%. The sample consisted of unsorted PBMCs, taken about 2.7 years after starting antiretroviral therapy. The receptors were gathered from a man younger than 45 with HIV.

This clone ranks as medium-sized (0.01 to 0.1%). The J gene is TRBJ2-7, the V gene TRBV5-1, with 8 positions matching TRBD1. V shed 3 bases, J shed 0 bases, and the junction held 2 bases outside the gene matches. CDR1 is SGHRS, CDR2 YFSETQ, per germline. This CDR3 spans 14 amino acids. The CDR3 sequence: CASSWTGPSYEQYF. The CDR3 coding sequence is TGCGCCAGCAGCTGGACAGGGCCCTCCTACGAGCAGTACTTC.

In this sample, this clone turned up once. V is TRBV5-1 and J is TRBJ2-3, with TRBD2 as a possible D gene (6 bases). Between the trimmed V and J ends, which lost 4 bases and 2 bases, there was a span of 14 bases. Germline values: CDR1 SGHRS, CDR2 YFSETQ. This CDR3 has 15 residues. The DNA for the CDR3 is TGCGCCAGCAGCCAGAGGACTACTGTCACAGATACGCAGTATTTT. Amino acids: CASSQRTTVTDTQYF.

The CDR3 DNA reads TGCGCCAGCAGCTTGGGAGGGGGCATTTCCTACAATGAGCAGTTCTTC. This translates into CASSLGGGISYNEQFF. The rearrangement links TRBV5-1 to TRBJ2-1, with TRBD1 matching 7 bases. V dropped 0 bases and J dropped 1; count of bases not matched to a gene: 4. CDR1 is SGHRS and CDR2 is YFSETQ in the germline V gene. The CDR3 sequence is 16 residues long.

V gene TRBV4-1 combines with J gene TRBJ1-6; no clear D gene. CDR3 length: 15 amino acids. The V end lost 6 bases, the J end lost 7 bases, and 16 bases lay between the germline ends. From germline, CDR1 is MGHRA and CDR2 YSYEKL. The CDR3 DNA reads TGCGCCAGCAGGGGAGGAGAGGATCGAAATTCACCCCTCCACTTT. The encoded protein is CASRGGEDRNSPLHF.

In the case of this clone: As the CDR3 is not closed by the conserved phenylalanine or tryptophan, this likely results from a read error. The DNA is omitted, as the CDR3 cannot be located on it reliably, and the CDR3 follows TCRdb's listing. This chain joins TRBV12-5 and TRBJ2-4; the table calls TRBD1, which could not be checked here. The CDR3 extends over 9 residues, inclusive of both ends. In germline, CDR1 is LGHNT, CDR2 FRNRAP. CDR3 residues: CASGGTGLL.

The rearrangement uses TRBV7-9 and TRBJ2-2, with D tentatively TRBD1 (6 bases). Germline values: CDR1 SEHNR, CDR2 FQNEAQ (reference sequence). V dropped 11 bases and J dropped 3 bases, with 13 bases sitting between them. The CDR3 is made up of 13 amino acids. The CDR3 DNA follows: TGTGCCTATAAACAGGGAGACACCGGGGAGCTGTTTTTT. Its translation: CAYKQGDTGELFF.

V gene TRBV28 combines with J gene TRBJ1-4, with D unclear. CDR3 length: 15 amino acids. Trimming stripped 4 bases from V and 7 bases from J, with 16 bases between. The germline gives CDR1 MDHEN, CDR2 SYDVKM. In DNA, the CDR3 is TGTGCCAGCAGTTCCCCCTCGGGTCAGGCTGAAAAACTGTTTTTT. Translated, it gives CASSSPSGQAEKLFF.

The V gene is TRBV11-2, the J gene TRBJ2-5; the D is unclear. The CDR3 totals 14 residues. Germline values: CDR1 SGHAT, CDR2 FQNNGV. V shed 1 base and J shed 1 base, with 7 bases lying between them. The CDR3 bases are TGTGCCAGCAGCTTAGGTCCCGCCCAAGAGACCCAGTACTTC. This encodes CASSLGPAQETQYF.

V and J are TRBV7-8 and TRBJ2-1; 10 bases are a match to TRBD2. Germline V CDR1 and CDR2: SGHVS, FQNEAQ. With 4 bases clipped from V and 4 bases from J, the junction kept 7 bases outside the gene matches. CDR3 length equals 16 residues. CDR3 loop: CASSYRASGGYNEQFF. CDR3 DNA: TGTGCCAGCAGCTATCGTGCTAGCGGGGGTTACAATGAGCAGTTCTTC.

V usage is TRBV11-1 and J usage is TRBJ1-1; 11 positions agree with TRBD1. CDR1 and CDR2 from the germline V gene are SGHAT and FQDESV (reference sequence). The CDR3 extends over 13 amino acids. The trim removed 8 bases at V and 11 bases at J, leaving 10 bases unmatched. This CDR3 is CASYGTGGMEAFF. CDR3 in DNA: TGTGCCAGCTACGGGACAGGGGGTATGGAGGCTTTCTTT.

This clone was counted once. The genes are TRBV19 and TRBJ2-5; a possible D gene is TRBD2 (5 bases). V gave up 10 bases and J gave up 0 bases, with 15 bases separating them. CDR3 length: 14 amino acids. Germline V gene sequence: CDR1 LNHDA, CDR2 SQIVND (reference sequence). CDR3 sequence reads: CATGLGDYQETQYF. CDR3 bases: TGTGCCACTGGGCTGGGAGACTACCAAGAGACCCAGTACTTC.

J is TRBJ1-3 and V is TRBV5-1, with D possibly matching TRBD1 (5 bases). CDR1 and CDR2 from the germline V gene are SGHRS and YFSETQ. The V and J ends lost 3 bases and 0 bases respectively, with 13 bases between them. This CDR3 comprises 16 residues. CDR3 loop: CASSSTTGHSGNTIYF. In DNA, the CDR3 is TGCGCCAGCAGCTCTACAACAGGTCACTCTGGAAACACCATATATTTT. Complete variable domain (other parts from reference TRBV5-1 and TRBJ1-3): KAGVTQTPRYLIKTRGQQVTLSCSPISGHRSVSWYQQTPGQGLQFLFEYFSETQRNKGNFPGRFSGRQFSNSRSEMNVSTLELGDSALYLCASSSTTGHSGNTIYFGEGSWLTVV.

This clone is judged medium-sized. The V call is TRBV13, the J call TRBJ1-1; D unresolved. The CDR3 length is 13 residues. Germline V lookup: CDR1 PRHDT, CDR2 FYEKMQ (reference sequence). Trimming cost V 1 base and J 0 bases, with 3 bases left between them. CDR3 sequence: CASSLVMNTEAFF. CDR3 coding DNA: TGTGCCAGCAGCTTAGTCATGAACACTGAAGCTTTCTTT.

CDR3 bases: TGTGCCAGCAGCCAGACTGGGGGAAGCAATCAGCCCCAGCATTTT. Its translation: CASSQTGGSNQPQHF. The rearrangement uses TRBV28 and TRBJ1-5; possible D gene TRBD1, 5 bases. Germline V gene lookup returns CDR1 MDHEN and CDR2 SYDVKM. The V end lost 6 bases, the J end lost 1 base, and 13 bases lay between the germline ends. The CDR3 extends over 15 amino acids.

This sequence joins TRBV5-1 and TRBJ1-3; no definite D call. Trimming cost V 0 bases and J 0 bases, with 7 bases left between them. This CDR3 contains 15 residues. Germline loops: CDR1 SGHRS, CDR2 YFSETQ. The CDR3 region is CASSLEGSSGNTIYF. DNA of the CDR3: TGCGCCAGCAGCTTGGAAGGGAGCTCTGGAAACACCATATATTTT.